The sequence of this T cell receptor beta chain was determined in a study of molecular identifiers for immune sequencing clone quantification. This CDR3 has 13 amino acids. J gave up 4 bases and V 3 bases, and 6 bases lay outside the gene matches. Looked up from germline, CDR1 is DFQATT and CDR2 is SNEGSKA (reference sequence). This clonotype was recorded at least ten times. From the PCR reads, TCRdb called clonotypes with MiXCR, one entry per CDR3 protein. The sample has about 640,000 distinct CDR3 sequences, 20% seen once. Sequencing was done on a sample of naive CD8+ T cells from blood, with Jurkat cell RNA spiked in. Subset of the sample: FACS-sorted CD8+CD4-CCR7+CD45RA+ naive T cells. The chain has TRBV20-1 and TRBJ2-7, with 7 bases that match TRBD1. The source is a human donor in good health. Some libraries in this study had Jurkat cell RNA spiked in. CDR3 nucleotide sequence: TGCAGTGCTAGCGGCAGGGGGTCGTACGAGCAGTACTTC. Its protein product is CSASGRGSYEQYF.